Listed below are T cell receptor beta chains from one sample, sequenced in a study of cytomegalovirus exposure and HLA in healthy donors. This table comes from immunoSEQ multiplex PCR, and its TCRdb copy is limited to in-frame clones, with some not included. The sample lists about 160,000 clones, roughly 85% occurring once. The specimen was PBMCs. These receptors were taken from a man between 18 and 35 years old in good health and CMV-seropositive. CDR3s include the opening cysteine and the closing phenylalanine or tryptophan. A D gene is named only where the DNA matches it firmly. Not every row has a clone size; where given, it reads once, few, many or a size class.

V,J,D,size,CDR3,DNA
TRBV7-8,TRBJ1-3,NA,NA,CASSPQAPARNTIYF,TGTGCCAGCAGCCCCCAGGCACCGGCCCGAAACACCATATATTTT
TRBV2,TRBJ1-2,NA,NA,CASSDQGTRLNYGYTF,TGTGCCAGCAGTGACCAGGGGACACGCCTTAACTATGGCTACACCTTC
TRBV4-1,TRBJ2-3,NA,NA,CASSQGGEYTDTQYF,TGCGCCAGCAGCCAAGGCGGGGAATACACAGATACGCAGTATTTT
TRBV4-2,TRBJ1-1,TRBD1,NA,CASSRGDRVGTEAFF,TGTGCCAGCAGCCGAGGAGACAGGGTGGGGACTGAAGCTTTCTTT
TRBV30,TRBJ1-3,NA,NA,CAWSVGGSGNTIYF,TGTGCCTGGAGTGTGGGGGGGAGCGGAAACACCATATATTTT
TRBV12-5,TRBJ1-2,TRBD1,NA,CASGLQGSGYTF,TGTGCTAGTGGCCTACAGGGGAGTGGCTACACCTTC
TRBV23-1,TRBJ1-6,TRBD1,NA,CASSQQGVYYNSPLHF,TGCGCCAGCAGTCAACAGGGGGTCTACTATAATTCACCCCTCCACTTT
TRBV6-1,TRBJ1-1,NA,NA,CASSEGQKPEAFF,TGTGCCAGCAGTGAAGGGCAGAAACCTGAAGCTTTCTTT
TRBV4-3,TRBJ2-7,TRBD1,NA,CASSQGTGVNEQYF,TGCGCCAGCAGCCAGGGGACAGGGGTAAATGAGCAGTACTTC
TRBV6-6,TRBJ2-1,NA,few,CASSFVGQYNEQFF,TGTGCCAGCAGCTTTGTGGGGCAGTACAATGAGCAGTTCTTC
TRBV6-6,TRBJ2-6,NA,NA,CASSNRVSGANGLTF,TGTGCCAGCAGTAACAGGGTGTCTGGGGCCAACGGCCTGACTTTC
TRBV30,TRBJ2-7,NA,once,CAASTGLGYEQYF,TGTGCCGCGTCTACAGGGCTAGGTTACGAGCAGTACTTC
TRBV4-2,TRBJ1-2,NA,NA,CASSQESGTYGYTF,TGTGCCAGCAGCCAAGAGTCAGGGACTTATGGCTACACCTTC
TRBV19,TRBJ2-2,NA,NA,CASSLNPVTSGELFF,TGTGCCAGTAGTCTTAATCCAGTTACCTCCGGGGAGCTGTTTTTT
TRBV7-2,TRBJ2-3,TRBD2,NA,CASSPARVAGGNTQYF,TGTGCCAGCAGCCCCGCGAGGGTAGCGGGGGGAAATACGCAGTATTTT
TRBV7-2,TRBJ1-2,TRBD1,once,CASSSRGTNYGYTF,TGTGCCAGCAGCTCCAGGGGGACTAACTATGGCTACACCTTC
TRBV20-1,TRBJ2-1,NA,NA,CSAPLYNEQFF,TGCAGTGCCCCACTGTACAATGAGCAGTTCTTC
TRBV7-8,TRBJ1-2,TRBD1,NA,CASSADRDYGYTF,TGTGCCAGCAGCGCAGACAGGGACTATGGCTACACCTTC
TRBV19,TRBJ1-1,NA,few,CASSISQVNTEAFF,TGTGCCAGTAGTATTTCCCAGGTGAACACTGAAGCTTTCTTT
TRBV4-1,TRBJ2-3,TRBD2,NA,CASSRVGTSGATDTQYF,TGCGCCAGCAGCCGAGTCGGGACTAGCGGGGCCACAGATACGCAGTATTTT
TRBV6-1,TRBJ2-7,TRBD1,once,CASSRTGSYEQYF,TGTGCCAGCAGTCGGACAGGTTCCTACGAGCAGTACTTC
TRBV29-1,TRBJ2-7,NA,NA,CSVESGQTYEQYF,TGCAGCGTTGAATCCGGACAGACCTACGAGCAGTACTTC
TRBV27,TRBJ1-6,NA,few,CASSQMVDEAQHLHF,TGTGCCAGCAGTCAGATGGTGGATGAGGCTCAGCACCTCCACTTT
TRBV6-6,TRBJ1-6,NA,once,CASSYEGIDSPLHF,TGTGCCAGCAGTTACGAGGGCATCGATTCACCCCTCCACTTT
TRBV5-1,TRBJ2-7,TRBD1,NA,CASSLAGTAGSLDEQYF,TGCGCCAGCAGCTTGGCGGGGACAGCCGGATCTTTGGACGAGCAGTACTTC
TRBV5-4,TRBJ1-1,NA,once,CASSLAGAGTEAFF,TGTGCCAGCAGCTTGGCAGGGGCCGGGACTGAAGCTTTCTTT
TRBV5-4,TRBJ1-1,NA,NA,CASSSQASEAFF,TGTGCCAGCAGCTCCCAGGCAAGTGAAGCTTTCTTT
TRBV7-2,TRBJ1-2,NA,few,CASSLYQGPYYGYTF,TGTGCCAGCAGCTTATATCAGGGCCCTTACTATGGCTACACCTTC
TRBV29-1,TRBJ2-7,NA,NA,CSVVLDYEQYF,TGCAGCGTTGTATTAGACTACGAGCAGTACTTC
TRBV5-1,TRBJ2-6,NA,few,CASSENSGANVLTF,TGCGCCAGCAGCGAGAACTCTGGGGCCAACGTCCTGACTTTC
TRBV7-7,TRBJ1-2,TRBD1,NA,CASSPKYLNRGRSNYGYTF,TGTGCCAGCAGTCCCAAATATCTTAACAGGGGTCGATCTAACTATGGCTACACCTTC
TRBV29-1,TRBJ2-5,TRBD2,NA,CSVVAGGRETQYF,TGCAGCGTTGTTGCGGGGGGGCGCGAGACCCAGTACTTC
TRBV7-2,TRBJ2-5,NA,NA,CASSLRGAGETQYF,TGTGCCAGCAGCTTACGGGGGGCCGGGGAGACCCAGTACTTC
TRBV10-3,TRBJ1-6,NA,NA,CAISESTAGGLHF,TGTGCCATCAGTGAGTCGACCGCAGGTGGGCTCCACTTT
TRBV7-2,TRBJ2-1,NA,NA,CASSPSWSSYNEQFF,TGTGCCAGCAGCCCATCCTGGAGCTCCTACAATGAGCAGTTCTTC
TRBV12-5,TRBJ2-6,TRBD1,NA,CASGLASGTGLTGANVLTF,TGTGCTAGTGGTTTGGCATCGGGGACAGGCCTCACTGGGGCCAACGTCCTGACTTTC
TRBV11-2,TRBJ2-7,TRBD1,few,CASCPFPGQGYEQYF,TGTGCCAGCTGCCCCTTTCCGGGACAGGGCTACGAGCAGTACTTC
TRBV7-9,TRBJ2-3,NA,NA,CASSPGTTDTQYF,TGTGCCAGCAGCCCCGGGACAACGGATACGCAGTATTTT
TRBV5-6,TRBJ2-7,TRBD1,NA,CASRRQGTYEQYF,TGTGCCAGCAGGAGACAGGGAACCTACGAGCAGTACTTC
TRBV9,TRBJ1-1,NA,NA,CASSVDNLGNTEAFF,TGTGCCAGCAGCGTAGATAATCTCGGGAACACTGAAGCTTTCTTT
TRBV19,TRBJ2-5,TRBD1,NA,CASTRGEGQGAETQYF,TGTGCCAGTACTCGTGGAGAGGGACAGGGGGCCGAGACCCAGTACTTC
TRBV7-9,TRBJ1-2,NA,NA,CASSLGPSRQDGYTF,TGTGCCAGCAGCTTAGGCCCGTCCCGACAGGATGGCTACACCTTC
TRBV7-7,TRBJ2-2,TRBD1,NA,CASSPGGRELFF,TGTGCTAGCAGCCCAGGGGGCCGGGAGCTGTTTTTT
TRBV15,TRBJ1-1,NA,NA,CATSAPRVTEAFF,TGTGCCACCAGCGCCCCCAGGGTGACTGAAGCTTTCTTT
TRBV6-4,TRBJ2-1,TRBD1,NA,CASSYIQGSSYNEQFF,TGTGCCAGCAGTTATATACAGGGGAGCTCCTACAATGAGCAGTTCTTC
TRBV9,TRBJ2-1,NA,once,CASSDSWGLAEKSSYNEQFF,TGTGCCAGCAGCGACTCTTGGGGGCTAGCGGAGAAATCCTCCTACAATGAGCAGTTCTTC
TRBV5-1,TRBJ1-5,NA,NA,CASSLDGAGNQPQHF,TGCGCCAGCAGCTTGGATGGGGCGGGCAATCAGCCCCAGCATTTT
TRBV11-3,TRBJ2-5,TRBD1,NA,CASSPPGQDQETQYF,TGTGCCAGCAGCCCCCCGGGACAGGATCAAGAGACCCAGTACTTC
TRBV6-1,TRBJ1-5,NA,NA,CASSEPQGYQPQHF,TGTGCCAGCAGTGAGCCACAGGGTTACCAGCCCCAGCATTTT
TRBV13,TRBJ2-7,TRBD2,NA,CASSPRLAGAKSSYEQYF,TGTGCCAGCAGCCCGCGACTAGCGGGGGCGAAAAGCTCCTACGAGCAGTACTTC
TRBV28,TRBJ1-3,NA,NA,CASSLFSGNTIYF,TGTGCCAGCAGTTTATTCTCGGGAAACACCATATATTTT
TRBV19,TRBJ2-1,NA,NA,CASSFSGPLLIF,TGTGCCAGTAGTTTCAGCGGGCCCCTCCTGATCTTC
TRBV5-1,TRBJ2-1,TRBD1,NA,CASSFGDRTDNEQFF,TGCGCCAGCAGCTTCGGGGACAGGACCGACAATGAGCAGTTCTTC
TRBV29-1,TRBJ1-3,NA,NA,CSVEDRVEKSSGNTIYF,TGCAGCGTTGAAGATCGGGTCGAGAAGAGCTCTGGAAACACCATATATTTT
TRBV10-3,TRBJ2-2,TRBD2,NA,CATPLAGSNTGELFF,TGTGCCACCCCTTTAGCGGGTTCGAACACCGGGGAGCTGTTTTTT